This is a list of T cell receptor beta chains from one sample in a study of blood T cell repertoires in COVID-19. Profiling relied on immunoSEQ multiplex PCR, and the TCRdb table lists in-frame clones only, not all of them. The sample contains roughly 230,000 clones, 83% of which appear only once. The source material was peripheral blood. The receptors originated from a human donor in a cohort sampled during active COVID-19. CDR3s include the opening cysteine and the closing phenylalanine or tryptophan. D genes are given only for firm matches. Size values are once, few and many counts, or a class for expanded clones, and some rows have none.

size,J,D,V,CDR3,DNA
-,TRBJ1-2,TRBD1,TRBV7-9,CASSPSQGALNYGYTF,TGTGCCAGCAGCCCAAGCCAGGGGGCGCTGAACTATGGCTACACCTTC
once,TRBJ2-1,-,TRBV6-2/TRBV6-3,CASSSRPLRHNNEQFF,TGTGCCAGCAGCTCCAGGCCATTGCGTCACAACAATGAGCAGTTCTTC
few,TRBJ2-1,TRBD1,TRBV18,CASSPGQGIDEQFF,TGTGCCAGCTCACCAGGACAGGGGATTGATGAGCAGTTCTTC
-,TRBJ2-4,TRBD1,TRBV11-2,CASSLDGRGRRGIQYF,TGTGCCAGCAGCTTAGATGGTAGGGGGCGCCGGGGCATTCAGTACTTC
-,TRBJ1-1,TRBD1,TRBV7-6,CASSLSRTGTNTEAFF,TGTGCCAGCAGCTTGTCTCGGACAGGGACGAACACTGAAGCTTTCTTT
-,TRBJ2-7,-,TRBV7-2,CASSISYEQYF,TGTGCCAGCAGCATCAGCTACGAGCAGTACTTC
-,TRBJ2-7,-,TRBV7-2,CASSLDGHSYEQYF,TGTGCCAGCAGCTTAGACGGTCACTCCTACGAGCAGTACTTC
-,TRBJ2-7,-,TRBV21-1,CASSKTDNYEQYF,TGTGCCAGCAGCAAAACCGACAACTACGAGCAGTACTTC
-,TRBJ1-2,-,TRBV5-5,CASSLGLYGYTF,TGTGCCAGCAGCTTGGGACTCTATGGCTACACCTTC
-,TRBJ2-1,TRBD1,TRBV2,CASSSGTVSGNEQFF,TGTGCCAGCAGTTCCGGGACAGTCAGTGGCAATGAGCAGTTCTTC
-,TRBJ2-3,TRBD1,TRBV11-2,CASNPGQGTYTQYF,TGTGCCAGCAACCCGGGACAGGGCACCTATACGCAGTATTTT
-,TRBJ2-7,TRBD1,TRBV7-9,CASSPDRDYEQYF,TGTGCCAGCAGCCCAGACAGGGATTACGAGCAGTACTTC
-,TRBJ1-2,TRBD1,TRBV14,CASSQENRGGGSGYTF,TGTGCCAGCAGCCAAGAAAACAGGGGCGGAGGCTCTGGCTACACCTTC
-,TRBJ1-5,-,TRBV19,CASRGTGPSNQPQHF,TGTGCCAGTCGCGGGACCGGACCTAGCAATCAGCCCCAGCATTTT
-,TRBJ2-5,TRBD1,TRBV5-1,CASSPLTGSWETQYF,TGCGCCAGCAGTCCATTGACAGGGTCGTGGGAGACCCAGTACTTC
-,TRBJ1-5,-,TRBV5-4,CASSLEARGPQHF,TGTGCCAGCAGCTTGGAGGCGCGGGGGCCCCAGCATTTT
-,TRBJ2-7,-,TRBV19,CATSPDTSSNEQYF,TGTGCCACCTCCCCGGACACTTCATCCAACGAGCAGTACTTC
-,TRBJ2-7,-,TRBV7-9,CASSLTKGRYEQYF,TGTGCCAGCAGCTTAACAAAAGGGAGATACGAGCAGTACTTC
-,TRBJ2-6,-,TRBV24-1,CATSGVQGDGSSGANVLTF,TGTGCCACCAGTGGCGTACAGGGTGATGGGTCCTCTGGGGCCAACGTCCTGACTTTC
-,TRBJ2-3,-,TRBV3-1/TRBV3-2,CASSQGAPTDTQYF,TGTGCCAGCAGCCAGGGGGCGCCCACAGATACGCAGTATTTT
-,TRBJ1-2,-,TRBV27,CASSRLANYGYTF,TGTGCCAGTTCGCGGTTAGCTAACTATGGCTACACCTTC
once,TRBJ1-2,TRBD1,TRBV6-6,CASSWSPDRDYGYTF,TGTGCCAGCAGTTGGTCCCCGGACAGGGACTATGGCTACACCTTC
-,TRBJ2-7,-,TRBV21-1,CASSKSTGTSGSTSSYEQYF,TGTGCCAGCAGCAAATCGACCGGGACTAGCGGGAGCACCTCCTCCTACGAGCAGTACTTC
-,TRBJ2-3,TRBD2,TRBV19,CASSIDHLTSGGTDTQYF,TGTGCCAGTAGTATAGACCACCTGACTAGCGGGGGGACAGATACGCAGTATTTT
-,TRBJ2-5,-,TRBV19,CASSIDPPGLAMETQYF,TGTGCCAGTAGTATAGATCCCCCCGGGCTAGCGATGGAGACCCAGTACTTC
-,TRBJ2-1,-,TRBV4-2,CASSQDLTGTPPYNEQFF,TGTGCCAGCAGCCAAGATCTAACCGGGACACCGCCGTACAATGAGCAGTTCTTC
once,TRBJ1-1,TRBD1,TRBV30,CAWSPRTGINTEAFF,TGTGCCTGGAGTCCCAGGACAGGGATAAACACTGAAGCTTTCTTT
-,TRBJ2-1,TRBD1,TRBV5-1,CASIGGQGANNEQFF,TGCGCCAGCATAGGGGGACAGGGGGCGAACAATGAGCAGTTCTTC
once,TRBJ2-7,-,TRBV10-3,CAISDRISGVGLEQYF,TGTGCCATCAGTGACCGGATTAGCGGAGTCGGGCTCGAGCAGTACTTC
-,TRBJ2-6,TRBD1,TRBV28,CASSFVVGQGQMSGANVLTF,TGTGCCAGCAGTTTTGTGGTGGGACAGGGTCAAATGTCTGGGGCCAACGTCCTGACTTTC
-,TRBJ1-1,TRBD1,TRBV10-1,CASSEVLGTGGTEAFF,TGCGCCAGCAGTGAGGTTCTAGGGACAGGGGGCACTGAAGCTTTCTTT
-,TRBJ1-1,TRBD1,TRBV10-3,CAIRPRGAGIEAFF,TGTGCCATCAGGCCCAGGGGGGCGGGTATTGAAGCTTTCTTT
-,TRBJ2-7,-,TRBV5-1,CASSSDGAYEQYF,TGCGCCAGCAGCTCGGACGGGGCCTACGAGCAGTACTTC
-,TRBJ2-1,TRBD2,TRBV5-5,CASSLGRGAINNEQFF,TGTGCCAGCAGCTTGGGGCGGGGGGCAATCAACAATGAGCAGTTCTTC
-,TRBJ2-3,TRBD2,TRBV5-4,CASRTPGRGGPSTDTQYF,TGTGCCAGCAGAACTCCCGGTCGCGGGGGGCCGAGCACAGATACGCAGTATTTT
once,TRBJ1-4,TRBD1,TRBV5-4,CASSFRQGEKLFF,TGTGCCAGCAGCTTTCGACAGGGTGAAAAACTGTTTTTT
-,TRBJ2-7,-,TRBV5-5,CASSLASGVMEYF,TGTGCCAGCAGCTTGGCGTCAGGGGTTATGGAGTACTTC
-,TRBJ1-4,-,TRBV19,CASSISQGREKLFF,TGTGCCAGTAGTATCAGTCAGGGTCGTGAAAAACTGTTTTTT
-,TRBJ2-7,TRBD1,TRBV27,CASSFSSGQTYYEQYF,TGTGCCAGCAGTTTTTCATCGGGACAGACTTACTACGAGCAGTACTTC
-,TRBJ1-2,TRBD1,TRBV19,CASSPGTGVVYGYTF,TGTGCCAGTAGTCCCGGGACAGGGGTAGTCTATGGCTACACCTTC
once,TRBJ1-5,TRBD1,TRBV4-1,CASSQEATTGNRVQPQHF,TGCGCCAGCAGCCAAGAGGCAACGACAGGGAATCGAGTCCAGCCCCAGCATTTT
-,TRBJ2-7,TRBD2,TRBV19,CASSLRTSGSSEEQYF,TGTGCCAGTAGTCTGCGGACTAGCGGCAGTTCTGAGGAGCAGTACTTC
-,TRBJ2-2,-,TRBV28,CASSPRRLTGELFF,TGTGCCAGCAGTCCTAGGAGATTGACCGGGGAGCTGTTTTTT
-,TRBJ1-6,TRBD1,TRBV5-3,CARSSGQTNSPLHF,TGTGCCAGAAGCTCGGGACAGACAAATTCACCCCTCCACTTT
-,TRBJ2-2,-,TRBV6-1,CASSEGKTSLDTGELFF,TGTGCCAGCAGTGAAGGGAAGACTAGTTTGGACACCGGGGAGCTGTTTTTT